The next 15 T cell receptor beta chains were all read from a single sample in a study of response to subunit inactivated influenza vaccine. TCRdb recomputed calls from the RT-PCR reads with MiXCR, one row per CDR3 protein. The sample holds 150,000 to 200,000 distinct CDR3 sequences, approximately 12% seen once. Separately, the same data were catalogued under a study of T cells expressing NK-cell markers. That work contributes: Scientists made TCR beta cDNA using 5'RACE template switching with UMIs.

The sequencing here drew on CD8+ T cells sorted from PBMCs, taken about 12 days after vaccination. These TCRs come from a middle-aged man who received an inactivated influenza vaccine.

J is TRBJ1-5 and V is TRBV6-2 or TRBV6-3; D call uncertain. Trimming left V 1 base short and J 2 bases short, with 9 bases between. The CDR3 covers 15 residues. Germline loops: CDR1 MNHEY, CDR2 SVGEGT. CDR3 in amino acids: CASSYYPDGNQPQHF. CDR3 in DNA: TGTGCCAGCAGTTACTACCCGGACGGCAATCAGCCCCAGCATTTT.

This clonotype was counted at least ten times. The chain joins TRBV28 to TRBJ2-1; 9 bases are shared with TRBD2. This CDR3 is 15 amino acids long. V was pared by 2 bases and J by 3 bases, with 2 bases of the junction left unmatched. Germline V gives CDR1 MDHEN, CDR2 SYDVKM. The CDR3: CASSLAGGFYNEQFF. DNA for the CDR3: TGTGCCAGCAGTTTAGCGGGGGGGTTCTACAATGAGCAGTTCTTC.

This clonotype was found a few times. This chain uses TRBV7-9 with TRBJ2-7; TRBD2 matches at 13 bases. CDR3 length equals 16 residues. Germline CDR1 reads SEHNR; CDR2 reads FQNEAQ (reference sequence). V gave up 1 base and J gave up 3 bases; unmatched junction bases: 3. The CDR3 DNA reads TGTGCCAGCAGCTTAGGACTAGCGGGAGGATACTACGAGCAGTACTTC. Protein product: CASSLGLAGGYYEQYF. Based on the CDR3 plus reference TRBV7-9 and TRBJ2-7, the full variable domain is DTGVSQNPRHKITKRGQNVTFRCDPISEHNRLYWYRQTLGQGPEFLTYFQNEAQLEKSRLLSDRFSAERPKGSFSTLEIQRTEQGDSAMYLCASSLGLAGGYYEQYFGPGTRLTVT.

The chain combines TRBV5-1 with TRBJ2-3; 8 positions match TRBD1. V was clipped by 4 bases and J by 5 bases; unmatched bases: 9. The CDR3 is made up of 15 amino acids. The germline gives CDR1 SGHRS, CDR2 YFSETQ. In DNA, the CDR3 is TGCGCCAGCAGCAGTCGGACAGGGAACCTAGATACGCAGTATTTT. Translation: CASSSRTGNLDTQYF.

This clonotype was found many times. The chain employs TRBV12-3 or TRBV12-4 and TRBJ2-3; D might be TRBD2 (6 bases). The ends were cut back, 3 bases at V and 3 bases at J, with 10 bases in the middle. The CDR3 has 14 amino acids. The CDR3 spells CASSFGGATDTQYF. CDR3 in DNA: TGTGCCAGCAGTTTCGGCGGGGCGACAGATACGCAGTATTTT.

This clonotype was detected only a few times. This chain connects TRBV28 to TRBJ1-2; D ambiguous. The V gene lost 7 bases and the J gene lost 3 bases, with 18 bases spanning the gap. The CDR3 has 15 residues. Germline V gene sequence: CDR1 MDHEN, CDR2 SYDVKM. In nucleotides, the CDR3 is TGTGCCAGCACCTTCACCCGTCCAATGTACTATGGCTACACCTTC. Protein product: CASTFTRPMYYGYTF.

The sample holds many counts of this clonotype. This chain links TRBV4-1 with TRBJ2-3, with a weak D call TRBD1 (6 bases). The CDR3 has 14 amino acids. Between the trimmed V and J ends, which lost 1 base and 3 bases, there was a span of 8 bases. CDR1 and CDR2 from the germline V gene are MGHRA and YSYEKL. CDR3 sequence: CASSQGQATDTQYF. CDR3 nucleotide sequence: TGCGCCAGCAGCCAAGGACAGGCTACAGATACGCAGTATTTT.

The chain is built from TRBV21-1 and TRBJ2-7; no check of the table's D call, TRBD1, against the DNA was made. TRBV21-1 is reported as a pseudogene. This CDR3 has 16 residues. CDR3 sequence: CASSKGTGTGGDEQYF. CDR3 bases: TGTGCCAGCAGCAAAGGGACCGGGACAGGGGGCGACGAGCAGTACTTC.

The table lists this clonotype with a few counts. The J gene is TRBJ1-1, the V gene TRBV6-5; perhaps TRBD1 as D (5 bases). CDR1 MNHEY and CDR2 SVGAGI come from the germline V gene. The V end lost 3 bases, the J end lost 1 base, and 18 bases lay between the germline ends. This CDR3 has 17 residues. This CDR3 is CASSYVPYRTPNTEAFF. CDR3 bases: TGTGCCAGCAGTTATGTCCCCTACAGGACTCCGAACACTGAAGCTTTCTTT.

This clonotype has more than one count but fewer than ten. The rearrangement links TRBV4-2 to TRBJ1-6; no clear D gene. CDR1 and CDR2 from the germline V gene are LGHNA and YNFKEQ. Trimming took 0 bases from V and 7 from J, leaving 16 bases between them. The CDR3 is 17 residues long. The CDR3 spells CASSQDRVSTSNSPLHF. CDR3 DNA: TGTGCCAGCAGCCAAGATCGGGTCAGCACTTCAAATTCACCCCTCCACTTT.

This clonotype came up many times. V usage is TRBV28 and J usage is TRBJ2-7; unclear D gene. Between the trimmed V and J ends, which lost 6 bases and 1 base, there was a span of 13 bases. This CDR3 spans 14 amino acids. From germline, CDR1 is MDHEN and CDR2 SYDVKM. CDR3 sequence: CASSPKLSSYEQYF. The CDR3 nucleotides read TGTGCCAGCAGCCCTAAACTGAGTTCCTACGAGCAGTACTTC.

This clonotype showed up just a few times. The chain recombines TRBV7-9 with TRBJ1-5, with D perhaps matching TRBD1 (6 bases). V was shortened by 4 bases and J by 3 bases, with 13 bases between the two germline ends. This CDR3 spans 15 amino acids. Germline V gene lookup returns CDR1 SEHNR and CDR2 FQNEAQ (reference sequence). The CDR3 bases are TGTGCCAGCAGCTCATGGCAGGGGCCCAATCAGCCCCAGCATTTT. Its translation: CASSSWQGPNQPQHF.

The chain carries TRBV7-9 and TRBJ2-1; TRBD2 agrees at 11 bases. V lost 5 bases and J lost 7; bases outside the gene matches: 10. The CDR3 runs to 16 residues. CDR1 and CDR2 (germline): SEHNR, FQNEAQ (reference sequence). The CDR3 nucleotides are TGTGCCAGCAGCACGATAGCGGGGGGGCACCGAAATGAGCAGTTCTTC. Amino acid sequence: CASSTIAGGHRNEQFF.

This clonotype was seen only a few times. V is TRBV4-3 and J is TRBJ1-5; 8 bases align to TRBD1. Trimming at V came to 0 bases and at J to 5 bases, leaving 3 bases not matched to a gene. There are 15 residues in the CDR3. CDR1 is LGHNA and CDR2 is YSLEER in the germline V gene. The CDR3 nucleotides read TGCGCCAGCAGCCAAGATGGACAGGGATATCAGCCCCAGCATTTT. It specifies CASSQDGQGYQPQHF.

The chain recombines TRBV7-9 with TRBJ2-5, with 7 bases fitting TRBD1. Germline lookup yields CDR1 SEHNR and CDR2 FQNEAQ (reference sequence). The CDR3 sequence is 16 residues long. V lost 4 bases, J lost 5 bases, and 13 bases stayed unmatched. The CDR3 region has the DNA TGTGCCAGCAGCTCAACTCGACAGGGATCTACGGAGACCCAGTACTTC. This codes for CASSSTRQGSTETQYF.